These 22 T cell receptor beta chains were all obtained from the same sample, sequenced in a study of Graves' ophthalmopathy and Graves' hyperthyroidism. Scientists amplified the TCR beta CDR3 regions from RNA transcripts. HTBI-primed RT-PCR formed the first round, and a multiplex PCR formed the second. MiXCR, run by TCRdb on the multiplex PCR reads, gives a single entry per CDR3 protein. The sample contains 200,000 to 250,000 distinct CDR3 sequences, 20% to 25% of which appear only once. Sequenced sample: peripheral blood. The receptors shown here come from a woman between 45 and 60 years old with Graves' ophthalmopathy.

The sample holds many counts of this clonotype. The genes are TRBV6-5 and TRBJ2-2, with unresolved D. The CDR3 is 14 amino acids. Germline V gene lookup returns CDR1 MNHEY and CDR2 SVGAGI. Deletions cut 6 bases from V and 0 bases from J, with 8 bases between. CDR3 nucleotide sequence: TGTGCCAGCAGGCGGACGGCGAACACCGGGGAGCTGTTTTTT. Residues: CASRRTANTGELFF.

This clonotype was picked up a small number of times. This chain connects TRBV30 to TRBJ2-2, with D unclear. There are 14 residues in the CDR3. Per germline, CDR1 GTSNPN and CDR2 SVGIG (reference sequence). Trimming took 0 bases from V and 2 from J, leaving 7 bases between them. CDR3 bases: TGTGCCTGGAGTGTATCCAGTAACACCGGGGAGCTGTTTTTT. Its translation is CAWSVSSNTGELFF.

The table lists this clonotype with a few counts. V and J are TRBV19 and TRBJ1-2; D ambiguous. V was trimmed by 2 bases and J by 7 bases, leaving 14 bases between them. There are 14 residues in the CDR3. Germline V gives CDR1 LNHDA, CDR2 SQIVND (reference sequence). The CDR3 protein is CASSIKDPAPGYTF. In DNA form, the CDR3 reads TGTGCCAGTAGTATAAAGGACCCCGCCCCTGGCTACACCTTC.

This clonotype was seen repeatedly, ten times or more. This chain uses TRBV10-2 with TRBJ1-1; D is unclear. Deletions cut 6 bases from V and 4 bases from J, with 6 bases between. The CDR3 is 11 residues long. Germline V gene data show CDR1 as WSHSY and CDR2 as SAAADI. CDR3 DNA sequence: TGCGCCAGCAGATTAGGCACTGAAGCTTTCTTT. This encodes CASRLGTEAFF.

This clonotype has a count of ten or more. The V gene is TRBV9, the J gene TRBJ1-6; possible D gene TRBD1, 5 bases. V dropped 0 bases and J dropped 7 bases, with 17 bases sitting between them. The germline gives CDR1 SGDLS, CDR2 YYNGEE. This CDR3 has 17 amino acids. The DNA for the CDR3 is TGTGCCAGCAGCGTAGCCCCCATTCAGGGCTCCAATTCACCCCTCCACTTT. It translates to CASSVAPIQGSNSPLHF.

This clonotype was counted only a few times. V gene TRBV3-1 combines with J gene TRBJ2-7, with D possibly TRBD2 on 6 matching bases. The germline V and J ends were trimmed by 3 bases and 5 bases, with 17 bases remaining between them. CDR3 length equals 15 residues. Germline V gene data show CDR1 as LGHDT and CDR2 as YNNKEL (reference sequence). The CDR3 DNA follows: TGTGCCAGCAGCCAGGAGGGACTCCGGTCCAACGAGCAGTACTTC. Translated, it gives CASSQEGLRSNEQYF.

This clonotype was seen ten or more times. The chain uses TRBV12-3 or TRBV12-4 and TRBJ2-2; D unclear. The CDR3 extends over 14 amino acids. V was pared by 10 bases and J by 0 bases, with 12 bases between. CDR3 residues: CATPRATNTGELFF. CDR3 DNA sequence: TGTGCCACTCCTCGGGCAACGAACACCGGGGAGCTGTTTTTT.

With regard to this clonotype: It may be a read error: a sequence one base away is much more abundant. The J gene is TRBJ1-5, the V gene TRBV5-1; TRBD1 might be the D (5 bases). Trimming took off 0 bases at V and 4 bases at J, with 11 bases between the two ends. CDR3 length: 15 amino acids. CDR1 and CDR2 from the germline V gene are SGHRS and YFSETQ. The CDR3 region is CASSLGSGANQPQHF. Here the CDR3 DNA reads TGCGCCAGCAGCTTGGGAAGTGGGGCTAATCAGCCCCAGCATTTT.

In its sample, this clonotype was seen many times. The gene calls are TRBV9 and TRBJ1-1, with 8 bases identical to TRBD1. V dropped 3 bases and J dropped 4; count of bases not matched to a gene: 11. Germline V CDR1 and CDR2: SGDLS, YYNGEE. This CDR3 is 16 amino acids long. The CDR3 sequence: CASSAGQGGVGTEAFF. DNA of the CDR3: TGTGCCAGCAGCGCTGGACAGGGTGGGGTGGGCACTGAAGCTTTCTTT.

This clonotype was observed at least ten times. The CDR3: CASSSDTEETQYF. CDR3 sequence (DNA): TGTGCCAGCAGCTCAGACACCGAAGAGACCCAGTACTTC. The rearrangement uses TRBV7-9 and TRBJ2-5; no clear D. This CDR3 contains 13 residues. Germline V CDR1 and CDR2: SEHNR, FQNEAQ (reference sequence). V was cut by 4 bases and J by 3 bases, with 9 bases left in between.

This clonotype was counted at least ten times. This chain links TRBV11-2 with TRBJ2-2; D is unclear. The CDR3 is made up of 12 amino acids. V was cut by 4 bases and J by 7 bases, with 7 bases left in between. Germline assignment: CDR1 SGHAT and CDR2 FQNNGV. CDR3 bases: TGTGCCAGCAGCTCGGTTGACGGGGAGCTGTTTTTT. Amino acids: CASSSVDGELFF.

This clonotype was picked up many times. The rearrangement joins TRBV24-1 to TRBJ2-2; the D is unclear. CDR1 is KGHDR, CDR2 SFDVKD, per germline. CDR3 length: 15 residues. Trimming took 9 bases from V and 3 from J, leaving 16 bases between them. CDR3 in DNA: TGTGCCACCGGCCCCGCAGGATTGGACACCGGGGAGCTGTTTTTT. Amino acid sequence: CATGPAGLDTGELFF.

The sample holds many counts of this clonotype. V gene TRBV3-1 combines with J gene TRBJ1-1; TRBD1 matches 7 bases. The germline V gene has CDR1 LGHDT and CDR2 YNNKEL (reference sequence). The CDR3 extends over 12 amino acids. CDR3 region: CAATGVGTEAFF. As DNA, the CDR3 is TGTGCGGCCACAGGGGTAGGCACTGAAGCTTTCTTT.

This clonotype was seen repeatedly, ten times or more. CDR3 loop: CASSLAAGGLVYEQYF. The CDR3 DNA is TGTGCCAGCAGTTTAGCAGCGGGAGGATTGGTATACGAGCAGTACTTC. This chain joins TRBV27 and TRBJ2-7; TRBD2 matches 9 bases. The CDR3 is 16 residues long. The ends lost 2 bases at V and 4 bases at J; junction bases unmatched: 9. The germline gives CDR1 MNHEY, CDR2 SMNVEV (reference sequence).

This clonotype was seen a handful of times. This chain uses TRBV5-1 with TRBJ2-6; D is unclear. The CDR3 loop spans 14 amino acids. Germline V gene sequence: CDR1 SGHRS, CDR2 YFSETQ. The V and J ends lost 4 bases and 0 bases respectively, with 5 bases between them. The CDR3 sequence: CASSENSGANVLTF. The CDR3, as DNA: TGCGCCAGCAGCGAAAACTCTGGGGCCAACGTCCTGACTTTC.

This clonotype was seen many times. This CDR3 reads CASSFRAYSYEQYF. CDR3 DNA: TGTGCCAGCAGTTTCAGGGCGTACTCCTACGAGCAGTACTTC. This chain joins TRBV12-3 or TRBV12-4 and TRBJ2-7; weak D call: TRBD1 (5 bases). Trimming removed 3 bases from V and 0 bases from J, with 9 bases in between. The CDR3 length is 14 residues.

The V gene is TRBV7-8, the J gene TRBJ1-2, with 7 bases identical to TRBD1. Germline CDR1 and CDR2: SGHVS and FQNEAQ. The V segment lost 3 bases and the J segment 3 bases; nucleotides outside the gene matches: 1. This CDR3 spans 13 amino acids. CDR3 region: CASSLGQYYGYTF. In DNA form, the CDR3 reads TGTGCCAGCAGCTTGGGACAGTACTATGGCTACACCTTC.

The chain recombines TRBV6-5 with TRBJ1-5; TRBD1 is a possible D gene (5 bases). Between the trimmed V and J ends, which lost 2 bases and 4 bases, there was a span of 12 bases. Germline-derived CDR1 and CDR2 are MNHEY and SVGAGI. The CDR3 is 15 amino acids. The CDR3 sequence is CASSYAPGTNQPQHF. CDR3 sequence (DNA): TGTGCCAGCAGTTACGCCCCAGGGACTAATCAGCCCCAGCATTTT.

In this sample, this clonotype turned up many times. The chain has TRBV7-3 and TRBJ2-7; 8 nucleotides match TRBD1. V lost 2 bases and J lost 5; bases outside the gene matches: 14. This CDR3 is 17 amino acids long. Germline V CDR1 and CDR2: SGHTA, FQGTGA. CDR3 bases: TGTGCCAGCAGCTTAGAGTTTAGGTGGACAGGGTCCAACGAGCAGTACTTC. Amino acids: CASSLEFRWTGSNEQYF. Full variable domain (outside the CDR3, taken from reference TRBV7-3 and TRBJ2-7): GAGVSQTPSNKVTEKGKYVELRCDPISGHTALYWYRQSLGQGPEFLIYFQGTGAADDSGLPNDRFFAVRPEGSVSTLKIQRTERGDSAVYLCASSLEFRWTGSNEQYFGPGTRLTVT.

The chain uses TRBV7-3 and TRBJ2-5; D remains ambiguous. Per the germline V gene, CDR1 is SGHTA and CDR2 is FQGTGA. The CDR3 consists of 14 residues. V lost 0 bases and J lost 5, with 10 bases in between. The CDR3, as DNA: TGTGCCAGCAGCTTAACCGCGAGCCGGGAGACCCAGTACTTC. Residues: CASSLTASRETQYF.

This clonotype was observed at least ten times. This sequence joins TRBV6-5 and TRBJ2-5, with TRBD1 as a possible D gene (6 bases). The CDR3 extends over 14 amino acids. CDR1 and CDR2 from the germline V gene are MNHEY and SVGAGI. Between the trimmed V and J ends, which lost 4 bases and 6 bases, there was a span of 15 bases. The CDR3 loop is CASSLINREKTQYF. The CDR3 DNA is TGTGCCAGCAGTTTAATCAACAGGGAAAAGACCCAGTACTTC.

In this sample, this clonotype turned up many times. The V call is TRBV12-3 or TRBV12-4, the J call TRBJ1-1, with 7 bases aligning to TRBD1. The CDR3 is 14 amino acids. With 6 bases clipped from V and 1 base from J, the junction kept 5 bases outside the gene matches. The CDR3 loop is CASSPGGRNTEAFF. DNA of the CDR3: TGTGCCAGCAGCCCAGGGGGGCGGAACACTGAAGCTTTCTTT.